Listed below are T cell receptor beta chains from one sample, sequenced in a study of blood T cell repertoires in COVID-19. This table comes from immunoSEQ multiplex PCR, and its TCRdb copy is limited to in-frame clones, with some not included. The table has hundreds of thousands of clones, around 84% seen once; the top ten hold less than 5.5%. The sequenced sample consisted of PBMCs or T cells enriched from blood (not recorded which). These receptors originate from a man between 40 and 49 years old who had been exposed to COVID-19. Each CDR3 is given with its conserved first and last residue. A D gene is named only where the DNA matches it firmly. For some rows the clone size is stated as once, few or many, or as a class when expanded; others skip it.

- | TRBJ2-6 | - | TRBV30 | TGTGCCTGGGACCCCCACCGGTCTGGGGCCAACGTCCTGACTTTC | CAWDPHRSGANVLTF
- | TRBJ1-4 | TRBD1 | TRBV9 | TGTGCCAGCAGCGCGGCTGTGGACAGGGGGCTTGAAAAACTGTTTTTT | CASSAAVDRGLEKLFF
- | TRBJ1-1 | - | TRBV12-3/TRBV12-4 | TGTGCCAGCAGTTTCGGGGATCAGACTGAAGCTTTCTTT | CASSFGDQTEAFF
- | TRBJ1-1 | - | TRBV18 | TGTGCCAGCTCGCCCACAGGTGACGAAGCTTTCTTT | CASSPTGDEAFF
- | TRBJ2-2 | TRBD2 | TRBV18 | TGTGCCAGCTCACGAGGGACTAGCGTCAACACCGGGGAGCTGTTTTTT | CASSRGTSVNTGELFF
- | TRBJ2-7 | TRBD1 | TRBV6-5 | TGTGCCAGCAGGGGGACAGGGGCCCCCTACGAGCAGTACTTC | CASRGTGAPYEQYF
few | TRBJ2-6 | - | TRBV9 | TGTGCCAGCAGACAGGGCATGGTCTCTGGGGCCAACGTCCTGACTTTC | CASRQGMVSGANVLTF
- | TRBJ2-4 | - | TRBV30 | TGTGCCTGGAGTGTTCCCCCTCACAGGGCGGCTGCCCTCTTC | CAWSVPPHRAAALF
few | TRBJ1-2 | - | TRBV4-2 | TGTGCCAGCAGCCACCCCAGCTATGGCTACACCTTC | CASSHPSYGYTF
- | TRBJ1-4 | TRBD1 | TRBV30 | TGTGCCTGGAGCTACGGGACAGGGCGAGAAAAACTGTTTTTT | CAWSYGTGREKLFF
- | TRBJ2-3 | TRBD1 | TRBV19 | TGTGCCAGTAGTATGGGCTTCGCGGCTTGGGACAGATCAGCAGATACGCAGTATTTT | CASSMGFAAWDRSADTQYF
few | TRBJ2-1 | TRBD1 | TRBV5-1 | TGCGCCAGCAGCCCCGGACAGGCGAGGGATGAGCAGTTCTTC | CASSPGQARDEQFF
- | TRBJ2-4 | TRBD2 | TRBV7-8 | TGTGCCAGCAGCACTAGCGGGAGGTTAACCAAAAACATTCAGTACTTC | CASSTSGRLTKNIQYF
- | TRBJ2-7 | - | TRBV18 | TGTGCCAGCTCGCCCGCCGCAGGGTTAGGCGAGCAGTACTTC | CASSPAAGLGEQYF
- | TRBJ2-7 | - | TRBV5-1 | TGCGCCAGCAGCTTGGTGGCAGGATCCTCATACGAGCAGTACTTC | CASSLVAGSSYEQYF
- | TRBJ2-6 | TRBD1 | TRBV5-6 | TGTGCCAGCAGCTTGTGGCGACAGGGTTTCTCTGGGGCCAACGTCCTGACTTTC | CASSLWRQGFSGANVLTF
- | TRBJ2-2 | - | TRBV5-1 | TGCGCCAGCGGGGAACCGGGGGCCGGGGAGCTGTTTTTT | CASGEPGAGELFF
few | TRBJ2-5 | TRBD2 | TRBV30 | TGTGCCTGGAGTGTACCAGCGGGAGGAGGGGAGACCCAGTACTTC | CAWSVPAGGGETQYF
few | TRBJ2-1 | - | TRBV7-3 | TGTGCCAGCAGCTCCAGTGGGGACTTCTACAATGAGCAGTTCTTC | CASSSSGDFYNEQFF
once | TRBJ2-7 | - | TRBV15 | TGTGCCACCAGCCCCCGGGGGATAAAAGTGGGGGACGAGCAGTACTTC | CATSPRGIKVGDEQYF
- | TRBJ1-6 | - | TRBV29-1 | TGCAGCGTGTTTTTTCCACGAACATATAATTCACCCCTCCACTTT | CSVFFPRTYNSPLHF
- | TRBJ1-2 | TRBD1 | TRBV14 | TGTGCCACACAGGAGACAGGGGGGAACTATGGCTACACCTTC | CATQETGGNYGYTF
once | TRBJ2-1 | TRBD1 | TRBV6-5 | TGTGCCATTCAGGACAGGGACAAATCAAATGAGCAGTTCTTC | CAIQDRDKSNEQFF
once | TRBJ2-7 | TRBD2 | TRBV30 | TGTGCCTGGAGAGCTACCCTCGAGACTAGCCCGGGGGGCGAGCAGTACTTC | CAWRATLETSPGGEQYF
- | TRBJ2-2 | TRBD1 | TRBV7-3 | TGTGCCAGCAGCCCCATGGGGGGGACAGGGGGCTTCGGGGAGCTGTTTTTT | CASSPMGGTGGFGELFF
once | TRBJ2-1 | TRBD1 | TRBV6-6 | TGTGCCAGCAGAGCCGGGACAGGGGGCAATGAGCAGTTCTTC | CASRAGTGGNEQFF
once | TRBJ2-3 | - | TRBV14 | TGTGCCAGCAGCCCCAAAACTATGCTGGGTGCGACGCAGTATTTT | CASSPKTMLGATQYF
- | TRBJ2-3 | TRBD1 | TRBV7-3 | TGTGCCAGCAGCCCAATGAGGGACAGGGATGATGATACGCAGTATTTT | CASSPMRDRDDDTQYF
- | TRBJ2-7 | TRBD2 | TRBV7-8 | TGTGCCAGCAGCTTTGGGACTAGCGGGAGCCCGGGGGAGCAGTACTTC | CASSFGTSGSPGEQYF
- | TRBJ2-1 | TRBD2 | TRBV5-1 | TGCGCCAGCAGCTTGGCACTAACTAGCGGTAATGAGCAGTTCTTC | CASSLALTSGNEQFF
few | TRBJ2-1 | - | TRBV7-9 | TGTGCCAGTTACTCGGTCGATGAGCAGTTCTTC | CASYSVDEQFF
few | TRBJ1-5 | TRBD1 | TRBV24-1 | TGTGCCACCAACCTCCAACAGGGGCTGAATCAGCCCCAGCATTTT | CATNLQQGLNQPQHF
once | TRBJ2-1 | - | TRBV3-1/TRBV3-2 | TGTGCCAGCAGCCAAGATTGGGGACACAAATACAATGAGCAGTTCTTC | CASSQDWGHKYNEQFF
- | TRBJ2-7 | TRBD1 | TRBV18 | TGTGCCAGCTCACCCCGTAGGGACAGGGGGTACGAGCAGTACTTC | CASSPRRDRGYEQYF
- | TRBJ1-5 | TRBD1 | TRBV27 | TGTGCCAGCAGCCAGAGACAGGGGGCCGGTCAGCCCCAGCATTTT | CASSQRQGAGQPQHF
- | TRBJ1-4 | - | TRBV7-9 | TGTGCCAGCAGCAGGACATCGGGGGGGCTCGTTAACGAAAAACTGTTTTTT | CASSRTSGGLVNEKLFF
- | TRBJ1-5 | - | TRBV2 | TGTGCCAGCAGTTCACAAGTTGGGGGGAATCAGCCCCAGCATTTT | CASSSQVGGNQPQHF
- | TRBJ2-1 | TRBD1 | TRBV9 | TGTGCCAGCAGTCGTATGGACAGGGCTAATGAGCAGTTCTTC | CASSRMDRANEQFF
- | TRBJ2-1 | TRBD2 | TRBV10-2 | TGCGCCAGCACACTAGCGGGCTACAATGAGCAGTTCTTC | CASTLAGYNEQFF
- | TRBJ2-1 | - | TRBV27 | TGTGCCAGCAGTTTACGTGGCAGGCAGTTCTTC | CASSLRGRQFF